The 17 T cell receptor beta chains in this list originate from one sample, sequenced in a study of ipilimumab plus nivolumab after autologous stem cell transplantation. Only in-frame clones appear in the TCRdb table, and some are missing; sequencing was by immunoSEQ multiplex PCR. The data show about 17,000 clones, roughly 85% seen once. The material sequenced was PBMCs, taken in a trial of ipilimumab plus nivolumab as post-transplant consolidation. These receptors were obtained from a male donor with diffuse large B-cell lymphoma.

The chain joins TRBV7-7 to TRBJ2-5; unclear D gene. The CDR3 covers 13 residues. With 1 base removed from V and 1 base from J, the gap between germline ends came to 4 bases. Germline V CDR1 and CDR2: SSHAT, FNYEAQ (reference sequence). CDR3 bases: TGTGCCAGCAGCTTAGGACCCCAAGAGACCCAGTACTTC. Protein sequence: CASSLGPQETQYF.

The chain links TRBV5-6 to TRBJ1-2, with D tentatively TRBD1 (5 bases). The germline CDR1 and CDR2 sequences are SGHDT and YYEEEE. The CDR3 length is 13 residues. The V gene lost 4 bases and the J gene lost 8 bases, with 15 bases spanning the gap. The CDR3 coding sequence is TGTGCCAGCAGCCCAGGGTTAACTAACGGCTACACCTTC. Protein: CASSPGLTNGYTF.

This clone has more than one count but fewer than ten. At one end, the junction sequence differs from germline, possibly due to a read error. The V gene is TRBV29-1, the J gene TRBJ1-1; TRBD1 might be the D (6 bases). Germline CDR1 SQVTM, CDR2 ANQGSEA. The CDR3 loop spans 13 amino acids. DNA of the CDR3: TGCAGCGTCGAAGGGGGATGGACGGACGGAACTTTGTTT. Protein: CSVEGGWTDGTLF.

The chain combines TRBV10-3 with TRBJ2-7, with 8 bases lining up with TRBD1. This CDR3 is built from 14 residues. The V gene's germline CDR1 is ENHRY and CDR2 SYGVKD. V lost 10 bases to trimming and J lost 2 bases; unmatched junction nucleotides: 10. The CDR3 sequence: CASVQTGEAYEQYF. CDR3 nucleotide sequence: TGTGCCAGCGTACAGACAGGGGAGGCCTACGAGCAGTACTTC.

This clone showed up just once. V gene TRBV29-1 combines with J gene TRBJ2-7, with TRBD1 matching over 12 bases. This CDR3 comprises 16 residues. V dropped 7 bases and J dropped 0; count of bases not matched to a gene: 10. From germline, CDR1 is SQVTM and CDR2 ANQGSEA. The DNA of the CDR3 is TGCAGCGCCTGGAGGGGGACAGGGGGCTACTCCTACGAGCAGTACTTC. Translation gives CSAWRGTGGYSYEQYF.

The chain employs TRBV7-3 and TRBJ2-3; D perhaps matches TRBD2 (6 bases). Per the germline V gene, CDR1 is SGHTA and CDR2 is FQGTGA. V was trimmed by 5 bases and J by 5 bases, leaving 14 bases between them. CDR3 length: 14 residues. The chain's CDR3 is CASSAPGVGDTQYF. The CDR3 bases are TGTGCCAGCAGCGCCCCGGGGGTTGGAGATACGCAGTATTTT.

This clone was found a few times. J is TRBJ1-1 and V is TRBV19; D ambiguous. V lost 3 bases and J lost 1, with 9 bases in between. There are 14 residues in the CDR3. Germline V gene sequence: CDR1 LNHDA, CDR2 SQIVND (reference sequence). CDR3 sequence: CASSINPPNTEAFF. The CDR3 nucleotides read TGTGCCAGTAGTATCAATCCCCCGAACACTGAAGCTTTCTTT.

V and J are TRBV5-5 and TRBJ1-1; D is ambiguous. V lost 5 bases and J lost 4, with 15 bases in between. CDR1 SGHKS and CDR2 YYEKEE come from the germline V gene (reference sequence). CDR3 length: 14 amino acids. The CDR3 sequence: CASRRTLEPTEAFF. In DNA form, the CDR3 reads TGTGCCAGCAGGCGTACACTTGAGCCCACTGAAGCTTTCTTT.

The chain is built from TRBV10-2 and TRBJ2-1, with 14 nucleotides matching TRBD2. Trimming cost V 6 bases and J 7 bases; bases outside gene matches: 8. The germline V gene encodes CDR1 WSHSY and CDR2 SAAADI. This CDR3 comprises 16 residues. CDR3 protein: CASRTTSGGAGNEQFF. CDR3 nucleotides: TGCGCCAGCAGGACGACTAGCGGGGGGGCCGGTAATGAGCAGTTCTTC.

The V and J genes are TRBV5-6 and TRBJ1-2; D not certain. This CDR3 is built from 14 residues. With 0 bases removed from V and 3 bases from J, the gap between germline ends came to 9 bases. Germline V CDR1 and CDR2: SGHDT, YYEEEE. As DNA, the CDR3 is TGTGCCAGCAGCTTGGGGTTACGGTACTATGGCTACACCTTC. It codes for CASSLGLRYYGYTF.

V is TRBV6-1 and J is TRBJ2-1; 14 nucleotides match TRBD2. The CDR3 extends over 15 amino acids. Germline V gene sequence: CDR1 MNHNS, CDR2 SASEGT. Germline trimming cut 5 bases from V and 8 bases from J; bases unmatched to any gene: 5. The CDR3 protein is CASSRGTSGGDEQFF. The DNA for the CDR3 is TGTGCCAGCAGTAGAGGGACTAGCGGGGGTGATGAGCAGTTCTTC.

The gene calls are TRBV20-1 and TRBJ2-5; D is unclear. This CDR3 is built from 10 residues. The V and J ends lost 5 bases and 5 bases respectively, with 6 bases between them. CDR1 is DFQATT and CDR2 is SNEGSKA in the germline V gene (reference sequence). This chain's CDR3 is CSALGETQYF. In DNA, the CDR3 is TGCAGTGCTCTAGGGGAGACCCAGTACTTC.

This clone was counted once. DNA for the CDR3: TGTGCCAGCTCTCGAGACAGGATGGGCACCGGGGAGCTGTTTTTT. It specifies CASSRDRMGTGELFF. The chain is built from TRBV18 and TRBJ2-2; D may be TRBD1 (6 bases). Germline loops: CDR1 KGHSH, CDR2 LQKENI. The CDR3 contains 15 residues. The V gene lost 6 bases and the J gene lost 4 bases, with 15 bases spanning the gap.

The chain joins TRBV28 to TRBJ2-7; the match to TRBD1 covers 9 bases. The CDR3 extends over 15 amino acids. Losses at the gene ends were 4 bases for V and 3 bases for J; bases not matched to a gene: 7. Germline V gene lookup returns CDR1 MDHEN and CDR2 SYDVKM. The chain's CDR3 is CASSSIRDRVYEQYF. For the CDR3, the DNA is TGTGCCAGCAGTTCCATCCGGGACAGGGTCTACGAGCAGTACTTC.

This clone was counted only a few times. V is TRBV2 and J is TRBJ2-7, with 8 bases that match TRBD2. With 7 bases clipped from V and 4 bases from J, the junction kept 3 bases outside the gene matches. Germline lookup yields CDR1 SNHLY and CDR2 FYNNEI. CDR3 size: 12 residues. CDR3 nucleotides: TGTGCCAGCATCGGGGGGGCTTACGAGCAGTACTTC. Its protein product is CASIGGAYEQYF.

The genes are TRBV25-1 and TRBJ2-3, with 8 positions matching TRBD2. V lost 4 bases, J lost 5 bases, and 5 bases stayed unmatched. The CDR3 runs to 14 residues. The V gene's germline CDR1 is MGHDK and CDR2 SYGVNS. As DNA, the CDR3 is TGTGCCAGCAGTGCGGGGGGGCAAGGAGATACGCAGTATTTT. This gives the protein CASSAGGQGDTQYF.

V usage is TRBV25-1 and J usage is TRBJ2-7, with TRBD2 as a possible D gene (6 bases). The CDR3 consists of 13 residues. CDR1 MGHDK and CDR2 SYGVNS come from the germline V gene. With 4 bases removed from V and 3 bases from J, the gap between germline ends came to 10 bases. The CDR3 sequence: CASSAQGGYEQYF. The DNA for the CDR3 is TGTGCCAGCAGTGCGCAGGGAGGCTACGAGCAGTACTTC.